This TCR beta chain stems from a study of T cell responses to AZD1222 COVID-19 vaccine. Points from the study as a whole: Reports say nearly half of spike-specific TCRs go after unmutated variant regions. Recipients of AZD1222 seropositive at baseline numbered only 5 or 6.

Details on this clone: Its specificity is unknown.

Sequencing used immunoSEQ multiplex PCR; TCRdb keeps in-frame clones, though not all of them. The sample shows roughly 180,000 clones, around 90% of them seen only once. CDR3 size: 17 residues. V lost 3 bases to trimming and J lost 0 bases; unmatched junction nucleotides: 3. Germline CDR1 reads SGHNT; CDR2 reads YYREEE (reference sequence). Specimen: peripheral blood, collected 28 days after the second AZD1222 dose. The TCR comes from an adult who received the AZD1222 COVID-19 vaccine. V is TRBV5-4 and J is TRBJ2-3; 14 positions agree with TRBD2. DNA for the CDR3: TGTGCCAGCAGCTCCGGGACTAGCGGGAGCAGCACAGATACGCAGTATTTT. It translates to CASSSGTSGSSTDTQYF.